The 27 T cell receptor beta chains presented below share a single source sample, sequenced in a study of T cell responses to AZD1222 COVID-19 vaccine. TCRdb's copy holds only in-frame clones and misses some; the assay was immunoSEQ multiplex PCR. Among more than 150,000 clones listed, 94% were seen once. The sequences come from peripheral blood, collected on day 0 of AZD1222 vaccination. These receptors were collected from an adult in good health.

The chain combines TRBV12-5 with TRBJ1-6; D not certain. CDR3 size: 15 residues. V dropped 3 bases and J dropped 7 bases, with 13 bases sitting between them. In germline, CDR1 is LGHNT, CDR2 FRNRAP. The CDR3 DNA reads as TGTGCTAGTGGTTTCGAGGGATTGAGGAATTCACCCCTCCACTTT. Residues: CASGFEGLRNSPLHF.

This chain joins TRBV5-1 and TRBJ1-1; D is ambiguous. The CDR3 extends over 12 amino acids. Germline CDR1 SGHRS, CDR2 YFSETQ. The germline V and J ends were trimmed by 0 bases and 7 bases, with 7 bases remaining between them. The DNA of the CDR3 is TGCGCCAGCAGCTTGGACGGACTTGAAGCTTTCTTT. Its protein is CASSLDGLEAFF.

CDR3 amino acids: CASSLGDRDNQPQHF. The CDR3 bases are TGTGCCAGCAGCTTAGGGGACAGGGACAATCAGCCCCAGCATTTT. V usage is TRBV11-2 and J usage is TRBJ1-5, with 9 nucleotides matching TRBD1. V dropped 1 base and J dropped 3; count of bases not matched to a gene: 1. The germline gives CDR1 SGHAT, CDR2 FQNNGV. This CDR3 contains 15 residues.

V gene TRBV4-2 combines with J gene TRBJ1-2; D unresolved. This CDR3 comprises 12 residues. Per the germline V gene, CDR1 is LGHNA and CDR2 is YNFKEQ. V shed 0 bases and J shed 10 bases, with 9 bases lying between them. CDR3 DNA: TGTGCCAGCAGCCAAGATAGGCTGTACTACACCTTC. This translates into CASSQDRLYYTF.

The chain combines TRBV5-1 with TRBJ1-3; 8 bases fit TRBD1. This CDR3 has 16 amino acids. Per the germline V gene, CDR1 is SGHRS and CDR2 is YFSETQ. Losses at the gene ends were 2 bases for V and 5 bases for J; bases not matched to a gene: 9. The CDR3 DNA reads as TGCGCCAGCAGCTTAAGAACAGGGGGTGAAAGAAACACCATATATTTT. This translates into CASSLRTGGERNTIYF.

This chain joins TRBV7-9 and TRBJ1-2; 7 nucleotides match TRBD1. Germline values: CDR1 SEHNR, CDR2 FQNEAQ (reference sequence). The V segment lost 7 bases and the J segment 4 bases; nucleotides outside the gene matches: 6. This CDR3 is 13 amino acids long. CDR3 protein: CASTPQGVYGYTF. As DNA, the CDR3 is TGTGCCAGCACGCCCCAGGGGGTCTATGGCTACACCTTC. Using reference TRBV7-9 and TRBJ1-2 for the parts outside the CDR3, the full variable domain is DTGVSQNPRHKITKRGQNVTFRCDPISEHNRLYWYRQTLGQGPEFLTYFQNEAQLEKSRLLSDRFSAERPKGSFSTLEIQRTEQGDSAMYLCASTPQGVYGYTFGSGTRLTVV.

The chain carries TRBV7-9 and TRBJ1-5; TRBD1 might be the D (5 bases). Per germline, CDR1 SEHNR and CDR2 FQNEAQ (reference sequence). Trimming shortened V by 5 bases and J by 5 bases, and 16 bases separated the two germline ends. CDR3 length: 15 residues. This chain's CDR3 is CASSPAGTPYQPQHF. CDR3 coding DNA: TGTGCCAGCAGCCCCGCCGGGACTCCATATCAGCCCCAGCATTTT.

The chain carries TRBV29-1 and TRBJ1-6, with a weak D call TRBD1 (5 bases). This CDR3 has 15 amino acids. The V gene's germline CDR1 is SQVTM and CDR2 ANQGSEA. V lost 5 bases and J lost 8, with 19 bases in between. CDR3 sequence: CSVQQGSGGDSPLHF. The CDR3 nucleotides read TGCAGCGTTCAGCAGGGCTCGGGCGGGGATTCACCCCTCCACTTT.

The rearrangement links TRBV7-8 to TRBJ1-6; D perhaps matches TRBD1 (6 bases). Germline CDR1 SGHVS, CDR2 FQNEAQ. This CDR3 has 17 amino acids. The V gene lost 1 base and the J gene lost 6 bases, with 16 bases spanning the gap. The CDR3 coding sequence is TGTGCCAGCAGCTTAGGTCCAGGGGAGGTGTCTAATTCACCCCTCCACTTT. It is translated as CASSLGPGEVSNSPLHF.

The count of this clone is one. This chain links TRBV5-1 with TRBJ2-3, with 9 nucleotides matching TRBD2. The V segment lost 4 bases and the J segment 5 bases; nucleotides outside the gene matches: 8. CDR1 and CDR2 (germline): SGHRS, YFSETQ. The CDR3 contains 15 residues. The CDR3 loop is CASSRGLALGDTQYF. CDR3 DNA: TGCGCCAGCAGCCGCGGACTAGCGTTAGGAGATACGCAGTATTTT.

J is TRBJ2-1 and V is TRBV21-1; the table's D call, TRBD2, has no DNA check behind it. TRBV21-1 is a recognized pseudogene. The length of the CDR3 is 15 residues. CDR3: CASSKGLAGVDEQFF. Written as DNA, the CDR3 is TGTGCCAGCAGCAAAGGACTAGCGGGAGTGGATGAGCAGTTCTTC.

This chain links TRBV5-6 with TRBJ1-1; D might be TRBD1 (6 bases). Between the trimmed V and J ends, which lost 2 bases and 0 bases, there was a span of 14 bases. Germline CDR1 reads SGHDT; CDR2 reads YYEEEE. This CDR3 comprises 16 residues. CDR3 amino acids: CASSFGQGRVNTEAFF. The CDR3 DNA is TGTGCCAGCAGCTTTGGGCAGGGGAGGGTGAACACTGAAGCTTTCTTT.

The rearrangement uses TRBV20-1 and TRBJ1-5; D not resolved. The CDR3 contains 15 residues. The V gene's germline CDR1 is DFQATT and CDR2 SNEGSKA (reference sequence). The V gene lost 3 bases and the J gene lost 8 bases, with 20 bases spanning the gap. The CDR3 region has the DNA TGCAGTGCTAGTTCGTCCGGCATGGCACAAAAGCCCCAGCATTTT. Translating it yields CSASSSGMAQKPQHF.

With regard to this clone: The same CDR3 can be traced to other DNA sequences in this sample. The CDR3 spells CASSLTGGTYEQYF. The CDR3 bases are TGCGCCAGCAGCTTGACAGGGGGTACCTACGAGCAGTACTTC. This chain connects TRBV5-1 to TRBJ2-7; 8 nucleotides agree with TRBD1. This CDR3 spans 14 amino acids. Germline assignment: CDR1 SGHRS and CDR2 YFSETQ. J lost 2 bases, V lost 1 base, and 2 bases had no gene match.

V and J are TRBV5-5 and TRBJ2-3, with 7 bases that match TRBD2. Germline V gene data show CDR1 as SGHKS and CDR2 as YYEKEE (reference sequence). The CDR3 covers 15 residues. The V and J ends lost 2 bases and 0 bases, in that order; junction bases with no gene match: 3. CDR3 sequence (DNA): TGTGCCAGCAGCTTCGGCGGGAGAAGCACAGATACGCAGTATTTT. Its translation is CASSFGGRSTDTQYF. The variable domain in full, with the rest retrieved from reference TRBV5-5 and TRBJ2-3, is DAGVTQSPTHLIKTRGQQVTLRCSPISGHKSVSWYQQVLGQGPQFIFQYYEKEERGRGNFPDRFSARQFPNYSSELNVNALLLGDSALYLCASSFGGRSTDTQYFGPGTRLTVL.

CDR3 region: CASSFLKGKNTEAFF. DNA for the CDR3: TGTGCCAGCAGCTTTTTGAAAGGGAAGAACACTGAAGCTTTCTTT. The V and J genes are TRBV7-9 and TRBJ1-1; D is ambiguous. The CDR3 sequence is 15 residues long. V was trimmed by 3 bases and J by 1 base, leaving 12 bases between them. Germline V gene data show CDR1 as SEHNR and CDR2 as FQNEAQ (reference sequence).

The rearrangement links TRBV9 to TRBJ2-5; D unresolved. V lost 4 bases and J 5 bases, leaving 18 bases between the germline ends. Germline-derived CDR1 and CDR2 are SGDLS and YYNGEE. The CDR3 sequence is 15 residues long. CDR3 loop: CASSLSGLLGETQYF. The CDR3 DNA sequence: TGTGCCAGCAGCCTTAGTGGGCTACTGGGGGAGACCCAGTACTTC.

The chain joins TRBV15 to TRBJ1-2, with D possibly being TRBD1 (6 bases). CDR3 size: 14 residues. Germline V gives CDR1 LNHNV, CDR2 YYDKDF (reference sequence). V dropped 1 base and J dropped 6 bases, with 12 bases sitting between them. The CDR3 sequence: CATSRGTGADGYTF. For the CDR3, the DNA is TGTGCCACCAGCAGAGGAACGGGGGCGGATGGCTACACCTTC.

This chain connects TRBV6-2 or TRBV6-3 to TRBJ1-5; D not resolved. Trimming took off 5 bases at V and 7 bases at J, with 21 bases between the two ends. Germline assignment: CDR1 MNHEY and CDR2 SVGEGT. The CDR3 totals 16 residues. CDR3 DNA: TGTGCCAGCAGTCTCGGAATCCGGGCCCTGGACCAGCCCCAGCATTTT. Encoded protein: CASSLGIRALDQPQHF.

The chain recombines TRBV4-1 with TRBJ2-1, with TRBD2 as a possible D gene (6 bases). Trimming pared 0 bases from V and 2 bases from J, leaving 11 bases between. The CDR3 spans 16 residues. The germline gives CDR1 MGHRA, CDR2 YSYEKL. The CDR3 reads CASSQEGAGPYNEQFF. The CDR3 DNA is TGCGCCAGCAGCCAAGAAGGGGCGGGGCCCTACAATGAGCAGTTCTTC.

This chain links TRBV6-5 with TRBJ2-3; 7 nucleotides line up with TRBD2. Per germline, CDR1 MNHEY and CDR2 SVGAGI. The ends lost 7 bases at V and 3 bases at J; junction bases unmatched: 7. This CDR3 contains 14 residues. CDR3 protein: CASKVTSSTDTQYF. For the CDR3, the DNA is TGTGCCAGCAAGGTGACTAGCTCTACAGATACGCAGTATTTT.

The genes are TRBV3-1 (or the pseudogene TRBV3-2) and TRBJ1-6; D might be TRBD1 (6 bases). V was shortened by 1 base and J by 8 bases, with 9 bases between the two germline ends. The CDR3 has 14 amino acids. Per germline, CDR1 LGHDT and CDR2 YNNKEL (reference sequence). CDR3 nucleotides: TGTGCCAGCAGCCAAGCACACAGGGATTCACCCCTCCACTTT. Protein: CASSQAHRDSPLHF.

The chain is built from TRBV18 and TRBJ2-7; a weak D match, TRBD2 (6 bases). The V and J ends lost 6 bases and 0 bases respectively, with 9 bases between them. The CDR3 is made up of 13 amino acids. Germline-derived CDR1 and CDR2 are KGHSH and LQKENI. CDR3 residues: CASSGRSSYEQYF. In DNA, the CDR3 is TGTGCCAGCTCGGGGAGGAGCTCCTACGAGCAGTACTTC.

V is TRBV3-1 (or the pseudogene TRBV3-2) and J is TRBJ2-7; TRBD2 aligns across 10 bases. CDR1 LGHDT and CDR2 YNNKEL come from the germline V gene (reference sequence). V lost 6 bases and J lost 6; bases outside the gene matches: 8. CDR3 size: 14 residues. In DNA form, the CDR3 reads TGTGCCAGCAGACAGTCTAGCGGGAGTTTCGAGCAGTACTTC. This translates into CASRQSSGSFEQYF.

The chain combines TRBV11-3 with TRBJ1-2, with D perhaps TRBD1 (6 bases). The germline gives CDR1 SGHNT, CDR2 YENEEA. The CDR3 is 15 amino acids. The V gene lost 5 bases and the J gene lost 3 bases, with 16 bases spanning the gap. CDR3 sequence: CASSPMRGAYYGYTF. The CDR3 bases are TGTGCCAGCAGCCCTATGAGGGGGGCCTACTATGGCTACACCTTC.

This rearrangement joins TRBV2 to TRBJ1-5; D not certain. The CDR3 contains 12 residues. Germline V gene lookup returns CDR1 SNHLY and CDR2 FYNNEI. The ends were cut back, 0 bases at V and 7 bases at J, with 4 bases in the middle. The DNA for the CDR3 is TGTGCCAGCAGTGAAGCGGGACAGCCCCAGCATTTT. This translates into CASSEAGQPQHF.

The gene calls are TRBV5-1 and TRBJ2-2; 8 bases agree with TRBD2. This CDR3 is built from 16 residues. Trimming removed 0 bases from V and 4 bases from J; junction bases left unmatched: 5. Germline V lookup: CDR1 SGHRS, CDR2 YFSETQ. CDR3 coding DNA: TGCGCCAGCAGCTTGGCAGGGACTAGTGGCACCGGGGAGCTGTTTTTT. It yields the protein CASSLAGTSGTGELFF. Full variable domain (remainder filled in from reference TRBV5-1 and TRBJ2-2): KAGVTQTPRYLIKTRGQQVTLSCSPISGHRSVSWYQQTPGQGLQFLFEYFSETQRNKGNFPGRFSGRQFSNSRSEMNVSTLELGDSALYLCASSLAGTSGTGELFFGEGSRLTVL.